This T cell receptor beta chain was sequenced during a study of T cells in Graves' hyperthyroidism and ophthalmopathy. This clonotype has just a few counts. Amplified TCR beta CDR3 regions came from RNA transcripts. First-round RT-PCR of the TCR CDR3 relied on the HTBI primer set. In TCRdb, the multiplex PCR reads were re-called with MiXCR into one record per CDR3 protein. In the table there are about 640,000 distinct CDR3 sequences, under 25% of which are singletons. Germline values: CDR1 MNHNS, CDR2 SASEGT. The CDR3 is made up of 14 amino acids. Trimming removed 7 bases from V and 3 bases from J, with 15 bases in between. Fresh 10 ml peripheral blood yielded PBMCs.

Source material: blood. The receptor's source is a man younger than 45 with Graves' ophthalmopathy. The genes are TRBV6-1 and TRBJ1-1; D is unresolved. The CDR3 DNA reads TGTGCCAGCAACCCTGTGGTTGGGGACACTGAAGCTTTCTTT. Translating gives CASNPVVGDTEAFF.